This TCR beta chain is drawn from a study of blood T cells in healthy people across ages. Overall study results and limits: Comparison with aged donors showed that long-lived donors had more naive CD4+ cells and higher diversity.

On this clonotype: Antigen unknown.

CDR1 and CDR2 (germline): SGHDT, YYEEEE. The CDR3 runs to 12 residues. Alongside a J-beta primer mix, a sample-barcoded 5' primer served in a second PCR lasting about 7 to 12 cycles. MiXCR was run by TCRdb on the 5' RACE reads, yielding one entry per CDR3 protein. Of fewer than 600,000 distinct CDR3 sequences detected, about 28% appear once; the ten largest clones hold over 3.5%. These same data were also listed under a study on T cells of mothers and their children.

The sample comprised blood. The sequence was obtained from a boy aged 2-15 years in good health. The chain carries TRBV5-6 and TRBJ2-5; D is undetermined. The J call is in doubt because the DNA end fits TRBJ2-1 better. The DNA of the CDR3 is TGTGCCAGCAGCTTAATTGAGGACGAGCAGTTCTTC. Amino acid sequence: CASSLIEDEQFF.